One T cell receptor beta chain is described in this entry. These data originate in a study of blood T cell repertoires in COVID-19. Overall study: Material from acute and convalescent COVID-19 was sourced from the United States, Italy and Spain. The cDNA or gDNA used as material had been derived from T cells, B-cell-depleted T cells, or PBMCs.

V shed 6 bases and J 6 bases; nucleotides not matched to a gene: 12. This CDR3 has 15 residues. CDR1 is MNHEY, CDR2 SMNVEV, per germline (reference sequence). Original analysis: For nucleated cells, counts were estimated from reference gene primer amplification. TCRdb's copy holds only in-frame clones and misses some; the assay was immunoSEQ multiplex PCR. The D gene and trimming were derived from the DNA, and the V and J assignments and clone size from that table. Here the sample spans nearly 250,000 clones, 85% being singletons. The source material was PBMCs or T cells enriched from blood (not recorded which). J is TRBJ1-1 and V is TRBV27; 8 nucleotides line up with TRBD1. The clonotype comes from a woman in her fifties or sixties with acute COVID-19. This chain's CDR3 is CASRPPTGDLAEAFF. The CDR3 DNA is TGTGCCAGCAGGCCGCCGACAGGGGATCTCGCTGAAGCTTTCTTT.